Each of the 29 T cell receptor beta chains below was sequenced from the same sample in a study of cytomegalovirus exposure and HLA in healthy donors. The PCR made use of 60 Vbeta and 13 Jbeta primers. The protocol was immunoSEQ multiplex PCR, while the TCRdb copy is restricted to in-frame clones and leaves out a portion. This table holds around 210,000 clones. The sequenced sample consisted of PBMCs. These receptors were obtained from a woman between 25 and 40 years old in good health and CMV-seropositive.

V gene TRBV6-6 combines with J gene TRBJ2-2; 7 bases match TRBD1. The germline CDR1 and CDR2 sequences are MNHNY and SVGAGI (reference sequence). This CDR3 has 14 residues. V lost 2 bases to trimming and J lost 6 bases; unmatched junction nucleotides: 3. The CDR3 loop is CASSYRQGPGELFF. DNA for the CDR3: TGTGCCAGCAGTTACCGACAGGGCCCCGGGGAGCTGTTTTTT.

V usage is TRBV6-1 and J usage is TRBJ2-6, with TRBD1 matching 7 bases. The V gene's germline CDR1 is MNHNS and CDR2 SASEGT. The V gene end was trimmed by 4 bases and the J gene end by 1 base; junction bases not matched to a gene: 7. The CDR3 consists of 17 residues. The chain's CDR3 is CASSATGAQSGANVLTF. The CDR3 coding sequence is TGTGCCAGCAGTGCCACAGGGGCACAATCTGGGGCCAACGTCCTGACTTTC.

The rearrangement joins TRBV27 to TRBJ2-1; 15 bases map to TRBD2. CDR1 and CDR2 from the germline V gene are MNHEY and SMNVEV (reference sequence). V lost 5 bases to trimming and J lost 4 bases; unmatched junction nucleotides: 12. This CDR3 spans 19 amino acids. The CDR3 DNA sequence: TGTGCCAGCAGTACCCGGTATGGACTAGCGGGAGGGCTTTACAATGAGCAGTTCTTC. This codes for CASSTRYGLAGGLYNEQFF.

The chain recombines TRBV5-6 with TRBJ2-5; tentatively, D is TRBD1 (6 bases). Between the trimmed V and J ends, which lost 1 base and 7 bases, there was a span of 14 bases. Germline CDR1 and CDR2: SGHDT and YYEEEE. The CDR3 runs to 14 residues. As DNA, the CDR3 is TGTGCCAGCAGCTTGTTCAGGGGCGTGGGGACCCAGTACTTC. As protein: CASSLFRGVGTQYF.

The CDR3 nucleotides read TGTGCCAGCAGTCTCGACAGGCTAAATGAAAAACTGTTTTTT. Translation: CASSLDRLNEKLFF. The chain combines TRBV28 with TRBJ1-4; tentative D call: TRBD1 (6 bases). V dropped 5 bases and J dropped 5 bases, with 12 bases sitting between them. Germline V gene sequence: CDR1 MDHEN, CDR2 SYDVKM. This CDR3 spans 14 amino acids.

This sequence joins TRBV19 and TRBJ1-2, with 8 bases aligning to TRBD1. V was clipped by 2 bases and J by 0 bases; unmatched bases: 11. CDR1 is LNHDA, CDR2 SQIVND, per germline (reference sequence). The CDR3 runs to 18 residues. The CDR3 nucleotides are TGTGCCAGTAGTATATCCTCCAGGGGGCTAACCCCTAACTATGGCTACACCTTC. Protein: CASSISSRGLTPNYGYTF.

This chain joins TRBV28 and TRBJ2-7, with 7 bases that match TRBD2. CDR1 is MDHEN, CDR2 SYDVKM, per germline. There are 14 residues in the CDR3. The J segment lost 2 bases and the V segment lost 9 bases, leaving 10 bases of the junction unmatched. The CDR3 loop reads CASGLAVGTYEQYF. CDR3 coding DNA: TGTGCCAGTGGGCTAGCGGTAGGTACCTACGAGCAGTACTTC.

The V call is TRBV13, the J call TRBJ2-3; TRBD2 aligns across 11 bases. This CDR3 comprises 16 residues. Trimming at V came to 5 bases and at J to 0 bases, leaving 4 bases not matched to a gene. The germline CDR1 and CDR2 sequences are PRHDT and FYEKMQ (reference sequence). The CDR3 is CASSITSGGSTDTQYF. CDR3 sequence (DNA): TGTGCCAGCAGCATAACTAGCGGGGGTAGCACAGATACGCAGTATTTT.

The chain is built from TRBV4-3 and TRBJ2-1; 7 nucleotides agree with TRBD1. This CDR3 contains 16 residues. The ends lost 0 bases at V and 3 bases at J; junction bases unmatched: 5. Germline V lookup: CDR1 LGHNA, CDR2 YSLEER. This chain's CDR3 is CASSQEWDRDYNEQFF. CDR3 DNA sequence: TGCGCCAGCAGCCAAGAGTGGGACAGAGACTACAATGAGCAGTTCTTC.

V gene TRBV28 combines with J gene TRBJ2-2; the D is unclear. The germline gives CDR1 MDHEN, CDR2 SYDVKM. Trimming removed 5 bases at V and 5 bases at J, with 6 bases between. The length of the CDR3 is 12 residues. CDR3 amino acids: CASSIETGELFF. As DNA, the CDR3 is TGTGCCAGCAGTATAGAGACCGGGGAGCTGTTTTTT.

The chain couples TRBV7-2 to TRBJ2-7; 10 positions agree with TRBD1. Germline loops: CDR1 SGHTA, CDR2 FQGNSA. V lost 1 base to trimming and J lost 5 bases; unmatched junction nucleotides: 8. This CDR3 is 16 amino acids long. CDR3 region: CASSLGPGQGTHEQYF. The CDR3 region has the DNA TGTGCCAGCAGCTTAGGTCCGGGACAGGGGACCCACGAGCAGTACTTC.

This chain joins TRBV19 and TRBJ2-7, with D possibly TRBD2 on 6 matching bases. The CDR3 spans 14 residues. V was shortened by 5 bases and J by 7 bases, with 18 bases between the two germline ends. The germline gives CDR1 LNHDA, CDR2 SQIVND (reference sequence). The CDR3 DNA sequence: TGTGCCAGTAGTCTCGAGGAGGGTACGGGGGAGCAGTACTTC. It specifies CASSLEEGTGEQYF.

The V and J genes are TRBV28 and TRBJ1-4; a possible D gene is TRBD1 (6 bases). The V gene lost 6 bases and the J gene lost 8 bases, with 13 bases spanning the gap. Germline values: CDR1 MDHEN, CDR2 SYDVKM. The CDR3 runs 13 residues. The chain's CDR3 is CASRPGQLEKLFF. For the CDR3, the DNA is TGTGCCAGCAGGCCGGGACAACTCGAAAAACTGTTTTTT.

This sequence joins TRBV6-5 and TRBJ2-7; no firm D call. V shed 0 bases and J shed 2 bases, with 8 bases lying between them. Germline CDR1 MNHEY, CDR2 SVGAGI. There are 14 residues in the CDR3. The CDR3 region has the DNA TGTGCCAGCAGTTACTCGACGGAGACCTACGAGCAGTACTTC. Translated: CASSYSTETYEQYF.

The V and J genes are TRBV4-3 and TRBJ1-2; the D gene is possibly TRBD1 (5 bases). V was clipped by 1 base and J by 7 bases, with 19 bases between them. Germline assignment: CDR1 LGHNA and CDR2 YSLEER. This CDR3 region has 16 residues. The CDR3 spells CASSQGETAPRAGYTF. The CDR3 region has the DNA TGCGCCAGCAGCCAAGGAGAGACAGCCCCCCGGGCTGGCTACACCTTC.

The CDR3 spells CASSPPGQINTIYF. The CDR3 nucleotides are TGCGCCAGCAGCCCCCCCGGACAAATAAACACCATATATTTT. The rearrangement links TRBV4-1 to TRBJ1-3, with D perhaps TRBD1 (5 bases). Trimming stripped 4 bases from V and 6 bases from J, with 13 bases between. The CDR3 is made up of 14 amino acids. Germline V gene lookup returns CDR1 MGHRA and CDR2 YSYEKL.

The chain links TRBV27 to TRBJ2-7; TRBD2 aligns across 11 bases. Per the germline V gene, CDR1 is MNHEY and CDR2 is SMNVEV (reference sequence). CDR3 length: 14 residues. The ends lost 4 bases at V and 2 bases at J; junction bases unmatched: 1. For the CDR3, the DNA is TGTGCCAGCAGTTATAGCGGGAGGGCCTACGAGCAGTACTTC. Its protein product is CASSYSGRAYEQYF.

The chain uses TRBV27 and TRBJ2-7, with 12 bases fitting TRBD2. The CDR3 is made up of 16 amino acids. From germline, CDR1 is MNHEY and CDR2 SMNVEV (reference sequence). Trimming at V came to 5 bases and at J to 5 bases, leaving 10 bases not matched to a gene. The CDR3 here is CASSALLAGGPHEQYF. CDR3 coding DNA: TGTGCCAGCAGTGCCCTCCTAGCGGGAGGGCCCCACGAGCAGTACTTC.

The chain combines TRBV27 with TRBJ1-2; 8 bases map to TRBD1. CDR3 length: 17 amino acids. V trimming: 8 bases; J trimming: 4 bases; junction bases outside the gene matches: 18. The germline V gene encodes CDR1 MNHEY and CDR2 SMNVEV (reference sequence). The CDR3 sequence is CASGQRTGNNRGYGYTF. The CDR3 DNA sequence: TGTGCCAGCGGCCAGCGGACAGGGAACAACCGCGGCTATGGCTACACCTTC.

The CDR3: CASSPGQGGKDQPQHF. DNA of the CDR3: TGTGCCAGCTCGCCGGGACAGGGGGGTAAAGATCAGCCCCAGCATTTT. The gene calls are TRBV18 and TRBJ1-5; 11 nucleotides match TRBD1. Germline V gives CDR1 KGHSH, CDR2 LQKENI. The CDR3 consists of 16 residues. Germline trimming cut 6 bases from V and 5 bases from J; bases unmatched to any gene: 9.

The rearrangement links TRBV7-9 to TRBJ2-1; D remains unclear. This CDR3 is built from 14 residues. With 3 bases removed from V and 1 base from J, the gap between germline ends came to 7 bases. Germline V CDR1 and CDR2: SEHNR, FQNEAQ (reference sequence). The CDR3 nucleotides read TGTGCCAGCAGCTTCTCCAGTTCCTACAATGAGCAGTTCTTC. Protein sequence: CASSFSSSYNEQFF.

The V and J genes are TRBV6-1 and TRBJ1-4; unclear D gene. Trimming removed 2 bases from V and 8 bases from J, with 9 bases in between. This CDR3 spans 13 amino acids. Germline V gene data show CDR1 as MNHNS and CDR2 as SASEGT. The CDR3 protein is CASSEFPREKLFF. The CDR3 DNA reads as TGTGCCAGCAGTGAATTTCCCCGGGAAAAACTGTTTTTT.

The rearrangement uses TRBV4-3 and TRBJ2-7, with 10 bases identical to TRBD1. The germline gives CDR1 LGHNA, CDR2 YSLEER. V was clipped by 1 base and J by 2 bases; unmatched bases: 11. The CDR3 totals 18 residues. The CDR3 DNA reads TGCGCCAGCAGCCAAGTGGCGGACAGGGGGATTCAGGCCTACGAGCAGTACTTC. It encodes CASSQVADRGIQAYEQYF.

V usage is TRBV14 and J usage is TRBJ2-1, with D possibly being TRBD2 (5 bases). V was trimmed by 1 base and J by 9 bases, leaving 19 bases between them. This CDR3 is 16 amino acids long. Per germline, CDR1 SGHDN and CDR2 FVKESK. The CDR3 DNA is TGTGCCAGCAGCCAAGGTTCGGTAATCGGGAAGCGTGAGCAGTTCTTC. Protein sequence: CASSQGSVIGKREQFF.

V gene TRBV7-7 combines with J gene TRBJ2-3; a weak D match, TRBD2 (6 bases). Trimming took off 3 bases at V and 0 bases at J, with 10 bases between the two ends. The CDR3 is 15 amino acids. Germline-derived CDR1 and CDR2 are SSHAT and FNYEAQ (reference sequence). The CDR3 DNA reads TGTGCCAGCAGCTTCGCGGGGTCTAGCACAGATACGCAGTATTTT. Translating it yields CASSFAGSSTDTQYF.

The CDR3 spells CASTWGGTNSPLHF. In nucleotides, the CDR3 is TGTGCCAGCACCTGGGGGGGGACCAATTCACCCCTCCACTTT. The gene calls are TRBV2 and TRBJ1-6; D might be TRBD1 (5 bases). CDR3 length: 14 amino acids. V lost 7 bases and J lost 7, with 14 bases in between. Germline V gene sequence: CDR1 SNHLY, CDR2 FYNNEI. Complete variable domain (other parts from reference TRBV2 and TRBJ1-6): EPEVTQTPSHQVTQMGQEVILRCVPISNHLYFYWYRQILGQKVEFLVSFYNNEISEKSEIFDDQFSVERPDGSNFTLKIRSTKLEDSAMYFCASTWGGTNSPLHFGNGTRLTVT.

The J gene is TRBJ2-5, the V gene TRBV4-1; the match to TRBD2 covers 7 bases. CDR1 MGHRA and CDR2 YSYEKL come from the germline V gene. CDR3 size: 15 residues. J lost 3 bases, V lost 6 bases, and 10 bases had no gene match. The CDR3 nucleotides are TGCGCCAGCAGTCGGTTTGGGGGGGTAGAAGAGACCCAGTACTTC. Translation gives CASSRFGGVEETQYF.

The gene calls are TRBV2 and TRBJ2-4, with D uncertain. The V gene's germline CDR1 is SNHLY and CDR2 FYNNEI. The ends were cut back, 6 bases at V and 3 bases at J, with 12 bases in the middle. This CDR3 has 14 amino acids. CDR3 in amino acids: CASRPASVKNIQYF. CDR3 in DNA: TGTGCCAGCAGGCCCGCGAGTGTCAAAAACATTCAGTACTTC.

This chain uses TRBV7-9 with TRBJ1-1, with 7 bases fitting TRBD1. V lost 11 bases, J lost 4 bases, and 10 bases stayed unmatched. This CDR3 has 13 amino acids. Germline loops: CDR1 SEHNR, CDR2 FQNEAQ (reference sequence). CDR3 DNA sequence: TGTGCCCAGGGGGGAGAATCTGGCACTGAAGCTTTCTTT. Translating it yields CAQGGESGTEAFF.